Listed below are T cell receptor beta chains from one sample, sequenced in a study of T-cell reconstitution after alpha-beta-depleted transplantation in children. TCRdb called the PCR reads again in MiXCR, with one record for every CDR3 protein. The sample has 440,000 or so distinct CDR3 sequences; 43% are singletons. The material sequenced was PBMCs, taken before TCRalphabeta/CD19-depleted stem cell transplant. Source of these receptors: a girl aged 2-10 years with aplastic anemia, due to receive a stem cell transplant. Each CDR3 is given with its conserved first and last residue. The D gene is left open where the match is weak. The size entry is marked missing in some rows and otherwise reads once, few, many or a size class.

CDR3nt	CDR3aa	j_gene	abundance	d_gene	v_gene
TGTGCCAGCAGGGGAGTAGCAGATACGCAGTATTTT	CASRGVADTQYF	TRBJ2-3	many	.	TRBV5-6
TGTGCCAGCAGCAAGTACCAAGAGACCCAGTACTTC	CASSKYQETQYF	TRBJ2-5	many	.	TRBV7-2
TGTGCCAGCAGCTTAGACGTCTTCAACTATGGCTACACCTTC	CASSLDVFNYGYTF	TRBJ1-2	many	.	TRBV7-2
TGTGCCAGCAAGTCCGGGACAGCCACCTACGAGCAGTACTTC	CASKSGTATYEQYF	TRBJ2-7	.	TRBD1	TRBV2
TGCGCCAGCAGCCAGGGCCGGGACACGAACTTCCCGCGGGAGACCCAGTACTTC	CASSQGRDTNFPRETQYF	TRBJ2-5	once	.	TRBV4-1
TGTGCCAGCAGTTCGGGACAGGGTGGGAACACTGAAGCTTTCTTT	CASSSGQGGNTEAFF	TRBJ1-1	few	TRBD1	TRBV12-3/TRBV12-4
TGCGCCAGCAGCTTGGTAGGGGCGAAACGAACCACAAACACCGGGGAGCTGTTTTTT	CASSLVGAKRTTNTGELFF	TRBJ2-2	.	.	TRBV5-1
TGCAGTGCCGAGATTAGCGGGAACTCCTACGAGCAGTACTTC	CSAEISGNSYEQYF	TRBJ2-7	once	TRBD2	TRBV20-1
TGCGCCAGCAGTTTCATGAGGGAAGGGGGCAATGAGCAGTTCTTC	CASSFMREGGNEQFF	TRBJ2-1	few	.	TRBV4-1
TGTGCTAGCACCGGACATGGGGGCGAGCAGTACTTC	CASTGHGGEQYF	TRBJ2-7	.	.	TRBV28
TGTGCCAGCAGGACTAGCGCTCAAGAGACCCAGTACTTC	CASRTSAQETQYF	TRBJ2-5	many	TRBD2	TRBV12-3/TRBV12-4
TGCAGTGCAAGGGCATTGGGCAGTCCCTTCGCCCAGTTCTTC	CSARALGSPFAQFF	TRBJ2-1	.	.	TRBV20-1
TGCAGCGTCTCAGGGGGACGGGACACTGAAGCTTTCTTT	CSVSGGRDTEAFF	TRBJ1-1	many	TRBD1	TRBV29-1
TGCAGCGTTGAAGCGGGAGGGGGAGAAGCTTTCTTT	CSVEAGGGEAFF	TRBJ1-1	few	.	TRBV29-1
TGTGCCACCAAACCGGCCCGAGCGGGAGCCTTGGGGGCCCAGTACTTC	CATKPARAGALGAQYF	TRBJ2-5	.	TRBD2	TRBV15
TGTGCCAGCAACATAGGAGGGACAGTCTTAGGCGGCGAGCAGTACTTC	CASNIGGTVLGGEQYF	TRBJ2-7	few	.	TRBV27
TGTGCCAGCAGCCCACGGCAGGGATATGGCTACACCTTC	CASSPRQGYGYTF	TRBJ1-2	many	.	TRBV7-3
TGCAGTGGGGTACCTGGGGAGACCCAGTACTTC	CSGVPGETQYF	TRBJ2-5	.	.	TRBV20-1
TGCGGACAGGGCCCTAGGGAGCGCACAGATACGCAGTATTTT	CGQGPRERTDTQYF	TRBJ2-3	few	TRBD1	TRBV20-1
TGTGCCAGCACCAATTTAGGTGGAGGGGAGAACCAGCCCCAGCATTTT	CASTNLGGGENQPQHF	TRBJ1-5	few	.	TRBV28
TGCGCCAGCAGGGGTAGAACAGCGAACACCGGGGAGCTGTTTTTT	CASRGRTANTGELFF	TRBJ2-2	many	.	TRBV5-1
TGCGCCAGCACTCTGACCGGGGAGCTGTTTTTT	CASTLTGELFF	TRBJ2-2	.	.	TRBV5-1
TGTGCCAGCAGTTTAGTAAAAGGCTACGAGCAGTACTTC	CASSLVKGYEQYF	TRBJ2-7	few	.	TRBV12-3/TRBV12-4
TGTGCCAGCAGCTTACTTTCCCCCCTTGGGACAGGGGTCCAGCCCCAGCATTTT	CASSLLSPLGTGVQPQHF	TRBJ1-5	.	TRBD1	TRBV7-6
TGTGCCAGCAGCCCGAGCGGGGTTACCACAGATACGCAGTATTTT	CASSPSGVTTDTQYF	TRBJ2-3	.	TRBD2	TRBV9
TGCGCCAGCAGCTTGACAGCGAACACCGGGGAGCTGTTTTTT	CASSLTANTGELFF	TRBJ2-2	many	.	TRBV5-1
TGTGCCAGCAGCCGAGTCGGGAGGGACGCTTTCTTT	CASSRVGRDAFF	TRBJ1-1	few	.	TRBV7-9
TGTGCCAGCAGGTTGGGTTCTGGCTCTACTGGGGCCAACGTCCTGACTTTC	CASRLGSGSTGANVLTF	TRBJ2-6	.	.	TRBV28
TGTGCCAGCACCTCTCGGGACAAGGAAGAGACCCAGTACTTC	CASTSRDKEETQYF	TRBJ2-5	many	.	TRBV27
TGTGCCAGCTCCTCCGGGGGGATTCCCTACGAGCAGTACTTC	CASSSGGIPYEQYF	TRBJ2-7	few	TRBD2	TRBV18
TGCGCCAGCAGCCAGGGTGTGTCGGGGGGCCACGAGCAGTACTTC	CASSQGVSGGHEQYF	TRBJ2-7	.	.	TRBV4-1
TGCAGCGCACGGACTAGCGTTTTAAACACCGGGGAGCTGTTTTTT	CSARTSVLNTGELFF	TRBJ2-2	many	TRBD2	TRBV29-1
TGTGCCAGCAGACTGACAGGGACCACTGAAGCTTTCTTT	CASRLTGTTEAFF	TRBJ1-1	.	TRBD1	TRBV6-1
TGCAGTGCCACACGACTAGCGGGATATAGGGAGACCCAGTACTTC	CSATRLAGYRETQYF	TRBJ2-5	.	TRBD2	TRBV20-1
TGTGCCAGCAGGTACAGGGGTGGGGTCTACGAGCAGTACTTC	CASRYRGGVYEQYF	TRBJ2-7	.	TRBD1	TRBV7-8
TGCGCCAGCAGCTTGGGTCGGTCAGATACGCAGTATTTT	CASSLGRSDTQYF	TRBJ2-3	many	.	TRBV5-1